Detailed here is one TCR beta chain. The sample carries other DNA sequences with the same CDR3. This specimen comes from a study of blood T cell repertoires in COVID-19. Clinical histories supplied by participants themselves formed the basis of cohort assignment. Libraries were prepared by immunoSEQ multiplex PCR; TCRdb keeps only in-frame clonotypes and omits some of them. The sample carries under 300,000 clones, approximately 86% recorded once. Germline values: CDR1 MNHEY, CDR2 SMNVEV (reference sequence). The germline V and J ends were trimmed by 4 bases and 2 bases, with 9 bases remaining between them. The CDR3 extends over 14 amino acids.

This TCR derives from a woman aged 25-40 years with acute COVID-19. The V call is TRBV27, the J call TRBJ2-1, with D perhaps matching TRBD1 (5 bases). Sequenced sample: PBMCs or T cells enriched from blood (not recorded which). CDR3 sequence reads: CASSSRGTYNEQFF. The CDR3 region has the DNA TGTGCCAGCAGTTCAAGGGGTACCTACAATGAGCAGTTCTTC.